This entry concerns a single T cell receptor (beta chain). Its specificity is not known. The cohort excluded patients with autoimmune disease history or systemic immunosuppression. Only in-frame clones appear in the TCRdb table, and some are missing; sequencing was by immunoSEQ multiplex PCR. Of more than 80,000 clones listed, 91% are singletons. The source of the sample is a study of OX40 agonist ivuxolimab in advanced cancers. As for the study in general: Ivuxolimab doses were 0.01, 0.1, 0.3, 1.5, 3 or 10 mg/kg every 2 weeks. Whole-study findings and limits: At 0.1 to 3.0 mg/kg and by week 6, CD4+ and CD8+ T cells in the blood had expanded clonally. Patients who responded partially at 0.1-3.0 mg/kg showed clonal expansion ranking among the lowest.

Sequencing was performed on CD4+ or CD8+ T cells sorted from blood, taken in a trial of the OX40 agonist ivuxolimab. The TCR comes from an adult with an advanced solid tumor such as melanoma, head and neck, liver or kidney cancer.

CDR3 sequence reads: CASSQGTGNTIYF. The DNA of the CDR3 is TGCGCCAGCAGCCAAGGGACAGGAAACACCATATATTTT. The chain recombines TRBV4-3 with TRBJ1-3; tentatively, D is TRBD1 (5 bases). The CDR3 extends over 13 amino acids. Trimming pared 1 base from V and 4 bases from J, leaving 5 bases between. Germline V gene data show CDR1 as LGHNA and CDR2 as YSLEER.